The rows below give T cell receptor beta chains drawn from one sample of a study of shared clonotypes between healthy human individuals. Libraries were prepared by immunoSEQ multiplex PCR; TCRdb keeps only in-frame clonotypes and omits some of them. In the table there are about 680,000 clones, 92% of which are singletons. Sequences were obtained from naive CD8+ T cells sorted from blood. These receptors came from a man aged 25 to 45 in good health. Both conserved end residues are trimmed from each CDR3. Clone size appears in some rows only: once, few, many, or a class for an expanded clone.

J gene: TRBJ2-6; clone size: -; V gene: TRBV11-2; CDR3 protein: ASSQGGTSGISGANVLT
J gene: TRBJ1-1; clone size: -; V gene: TRBV7-9; CDR3 protein: ASRNKGGRGDHNTEAF
J gene: TRBJ2-7; clone size: -; V gene: TRBV10-3; CDR3 protein: AISDPRSSYEQY
J gene: TRBJ2-5; clone size: -; V gene: TRBV6-1; CDR3 protein: AIGGTSMLETQY
J gene: TRBJ2-2; clone size: -; V gene: TRBV19; CDR3 protein: ASSWNLNTGELF
J gene: TRBJ2-7; clone size: -; V gene: TRBV30; CDR3 protein: AWSETGVGYEQY
J gene: TRBJ2-7; clone size: -; V gene: TRBV11-2; CDR3 protein: ASSLVASGSSYEQY
J gene: TRBJ2-5; clone size: once; V gene: TRBV7-9; CDR3 protein: ASSPRDRVETQY
J gene: TRBJ2-1; clone size: -; V gene: TRBV9; CDR3 protein: ASSVDGLASKGQF
J gene: TRBJ2-3; clone size: -; V gene: TRBV2; CDR3 protein: ASSEALPRDTQY
J gene: TRBJ2-1; clone size: -; V gene: TRBV7-9; CDR3 protein: ASSSSSGNGQF
J gene: TRBJ1-5; clone size: -; V gene: TRBV7-9; CDR3 protein: AVGADGNSNQPQH
J gene: TRBJ1-2; clone size: once; V gene: TRBV7-9; CDR3 protein: ASAAANYGYT
J gene: TRBJ2-7; clone size: -; V gene: TRBV4-1; CDR3 protein: ASSHIRDSSYEQY
J gene: TRBJ2-7; clone size: once; V gene: TRBV5-4; CDR3 protein: ASSFGGASYEQY
J gene: TRBJ1-2; clone size: -; V gene: TRBV28; CDR3 protein: ASSWPGTDIYGYT
J gene: TRBJ2-3; clone size: -; V gene: TRBV4-3; CDR3 protein: ASSKQGGATDTQY
J gene: TRBJ2-1; clone size: -; V gene: TRBV9; CDR3 protein: ASSVAGLAGWNEQF
J gene: TRBJ2-7; clone size: -; V gene: TRBV6-5; CDR3 protein: ASTLGQGAYEQY
J gene: TRBJ2-1; clone size: -; V gene: TRBV29-1; CDR3 protein: SVVGVSGGSSYNEQF
J gene: TRBJ1-1; clone size: -; V gene: TRBV27; CDR3 protein: ASSPTLNTEAF
J gene: TRBJ2-1; clone size: -; V gene: TRBV19; CDR3 protein: ASSMRAGPYNEQF
J gene: TRBJ1-4; clone size: -; V gene: TRBV11-2; CDR3 protein: ASSLVLKDRGDLGEKLF
J gene: TRBJ1-1; clone size: -; V gene: TRBV7-3; CDR3 protein: ASSSSAESTEAF
J gene: TRBJ2-7; clone size: -; V gene: TRBV7-6; CDR3 protein: ASSRQGGSYEQY
J gene: TRBJ2-3; clone size: -; V gene: TRBV11-2; CDR3 protein: ASSLGRPKPTDTQY
J gene: TRBJ2-7; clone size: -; V gene: TRBV19; CDR3 protein: ASTGTGSHEQY
J gene: TRBJ2-2; clone size: -; V gene: TRBV6-4; CDR3 protein: ASSTGNTGELF
J gene: TRBJ2-3; clone size: -; V gene: TRBV10-3; CDR3 protein: AISERRLEDTQY
J gene: TRBJ1-2; clone size: -; V gene: TRBV29-1; CDR3 protein: SVEEGSGFYGYT
J gene: TRBJ1-5; clone size: -; V gene: TRBV28; CDR3 protein: ASSLIRVGQPQH
J gene: TRBJ1-1; clone size: -; V gene: TRBV27; CDR3 protein: ASSLSAGDRGTTEAF
J gene: TRBJ2-7; clone size: -; V gene: TRBV30; CDR3 protein: AWSVSSTYEQY
J gene: TRBJ2-7; clone size: -; V gene: TRBV23-1; CDR3 protein: ASRDRVSSRLGEQY
J gene: TRBJ1-1; clone size: -; V gene: TRBV5-1; CDR3 protein: ASSPASNGLNTEAF
J gene: TRBJ1-1; clone size: -; V gene: TRBV6-5; CDR3 protein: ASSSGTGDTEAF
J gene: TRBJ2-7; clone size: -; V gene: TRBV28; CDR3 protein: ASTSRVAGVEQY
J gene: TRBJ2-1; clone size: many; V gene: TRBV6-4; CDR3 protein: ASSDSLTGGYNEQF
J gene: TRBJ2-7; clone size: -; V gene: TRBV27; CDR3 protein: ASSPSGGQVWDEQY
J gene: TRBJ2-7; clone size: -; V gene: TRBV19; CDR3 protein: ASSLADRTEQY
J gene: TRBJ2-1; clone size: -; V gene: TRBV27; CDR3 protein: ASSSFGGRDEQF
J gene: TRBJ2-1; clone size: -; V gene: TRBV19; CDR3 protein: ASSILGGYNEQF
J gene: TRBJ2-3; clone size: -; V gene: TRBV18; CDR3 protein: ASSPVKTASTDTQY
J gene: TRBJ2-5; clone size: -; V gene: TRBV5-5; CDR3 protein: ASSIGLAGDRETQY
J gene: TRBJ2-1; clone size: -; V gene: TRBV10-2; CDR3 protein: ASRGSGTAYYNEQF
J gene: TRBJ2-3; clone size: -; V gene: TRBV11-3; CDR3 protein: ASSGLFDTDTQY
J gene: TRBJ2-7; clone size: -; V gene: TRBV5-4; CDR3 protein: ASSPTPAREQY
J gene: TRBJ2-3; clone size: -; V gene: TRBV27; CDR3 protein: ASSFGGGPDTQY
J gene: TRBJ2-7; clone size: -; V gene: TRBV6-9; CDR3 protein: ASSPRFPDTERNEQY
J gene: TRBJ2-3; clone size: -; V gene: TRBV7-9; CDR3 protein: ASSPPLAKITDTQY
J gene: TRBJ1-2; clone size: -; V gene: TRBV2; CDR3 protein: ASREDSANYGYT